This TCR beta chain was recorded in a study of shared clonotypes between healthy human individuals. Germline V lookup: CDR1 SEHNR, CDR2 FQNEAQ (reference sequence). The V end lost 5 bases, the J end lost 0 bases, and 10 bases lay between the germline ends. This CDR3 is 15 amino acids long. Profiled with immunoSEQ multiplex PCR; TCRdb holds only in-frame clones, not every one. This repertoire shows about 2.1 million clones, under 95% found once; its top ten account for 1.7%. Comments on this clone: Its antigen is currently unknown.

CD45RO-negative CD8 cells positively selected for CCR7 made up the naive population, which excluded terminally differentiated effector memory CD45RA+ cells. All donors were healthy HIV-negative adults lacking recent acute infections or vaccinations. Study observations and caveats: Represented genetic and exposure-history diversity was restricted by having few donors.

The specimen was naive CD8+ T cells from PBMCs. The chain joins TRBV7-9 to TRBJ2-2, with a tentative D call TRBD1 (5 bases). The clonotype was recovered from a man between 18 and 29 years old in good health. Some clones in this sample may be carry-over from other donors' samples. DNA of the CDR3: TGTGCCAGCAGCGAAAAGACAGCGAACACCGGGGAGCTGTTTTTT. Amino acid sequence: CASSEKTANTGELFF.